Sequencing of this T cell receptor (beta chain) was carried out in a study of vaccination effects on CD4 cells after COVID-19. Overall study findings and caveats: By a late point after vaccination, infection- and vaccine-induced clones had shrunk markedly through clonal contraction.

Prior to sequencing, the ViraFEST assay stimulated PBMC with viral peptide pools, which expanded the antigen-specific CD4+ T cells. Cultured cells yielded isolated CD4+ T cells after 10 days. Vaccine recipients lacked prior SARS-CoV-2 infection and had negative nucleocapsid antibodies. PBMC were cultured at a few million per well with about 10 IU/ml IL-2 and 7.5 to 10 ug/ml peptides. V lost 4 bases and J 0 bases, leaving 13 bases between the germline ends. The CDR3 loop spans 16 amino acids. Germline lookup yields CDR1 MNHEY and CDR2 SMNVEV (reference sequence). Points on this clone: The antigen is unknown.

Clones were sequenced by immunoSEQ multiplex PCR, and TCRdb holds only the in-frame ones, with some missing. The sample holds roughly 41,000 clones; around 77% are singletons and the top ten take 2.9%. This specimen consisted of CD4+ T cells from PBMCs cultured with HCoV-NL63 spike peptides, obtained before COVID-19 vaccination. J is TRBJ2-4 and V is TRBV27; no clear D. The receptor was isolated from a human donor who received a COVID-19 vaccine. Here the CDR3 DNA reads TGTGCCAGCAGTTCCCCCCTTATTCTAGCCAAAAACATTCAGTACTTC. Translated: CASSSPLILAKNIQYF.